This T cell receptor (beta chain) is from a study of cytomegalovirus exposure and HLA in healthy donors. Study context: The same platform was used for the 130 or so validation repertoires as for the approximately 670 first-cohort repertoires, as reported in a later analysis. Notes on the study in general: The authors confirmed in vitro that three CMV-associated chains were specific for CMV antigens. TCR sequences were mostly rare, though some public TCRs occurred in many donors. The study flagged 150 to 200 TCR beta chains as cytomegalovirus-associated.

Profiled with immunoSEQ multiplex PCR; TCRdb holds only in-frame clones, not every one. The table shows more than 300,000 clones, with 86% occurring only once. V gave up 0 bases and J gave up 0 bases; unmatched junction bases: 5. The CDR3 runs to 16 residues. Germline assignment: CDR1 SEHNR and CDR2 FQNEAQ (reference sequence). To note about this clone: What it binds is unknown.

V gene TRBV7-9 combines with J gene TRBJ2-7; 7 bases map to TRBD2. The TCR sequence derives from a woman aged 18-30 years in good health and CMV-seronegative. Input material: PBMCs. This CDR3 is CASSLAGGTNSYEQYF. In DNA form, the CDR3 reads TGTGCCAGCAGCTTAGCCGGTGGGACTAACTCCTACGAGCAGTACTTC.